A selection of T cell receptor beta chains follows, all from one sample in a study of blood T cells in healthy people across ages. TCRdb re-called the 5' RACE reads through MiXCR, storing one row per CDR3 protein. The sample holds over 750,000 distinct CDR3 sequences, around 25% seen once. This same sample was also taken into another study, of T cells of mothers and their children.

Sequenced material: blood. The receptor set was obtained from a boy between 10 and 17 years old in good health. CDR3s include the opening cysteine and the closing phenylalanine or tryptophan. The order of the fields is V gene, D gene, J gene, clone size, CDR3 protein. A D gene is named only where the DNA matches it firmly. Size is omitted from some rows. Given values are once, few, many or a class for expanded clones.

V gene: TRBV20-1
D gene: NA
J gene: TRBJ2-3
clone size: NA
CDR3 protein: CSASRGGTDTQYF

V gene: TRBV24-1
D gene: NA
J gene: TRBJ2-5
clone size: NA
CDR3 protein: CATSDPRKSETQYF

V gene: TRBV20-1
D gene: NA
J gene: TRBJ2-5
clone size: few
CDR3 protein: CSALTGGETQYF

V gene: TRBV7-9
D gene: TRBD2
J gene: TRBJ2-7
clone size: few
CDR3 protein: CASSLGEGLSSYEQYF

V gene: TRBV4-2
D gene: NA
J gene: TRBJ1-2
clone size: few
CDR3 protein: CASSQDYQGALKSGYTF

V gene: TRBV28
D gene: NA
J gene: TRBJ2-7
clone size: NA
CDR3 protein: CASSSEPPGVYEQYF

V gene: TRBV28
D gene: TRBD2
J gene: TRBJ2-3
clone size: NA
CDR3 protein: CASSSAASGGFIDTQYF

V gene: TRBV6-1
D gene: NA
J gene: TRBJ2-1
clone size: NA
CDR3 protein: CASSVMSSYNEQFF

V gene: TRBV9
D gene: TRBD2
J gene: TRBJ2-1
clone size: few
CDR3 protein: CASSVLLAGVNEQFF

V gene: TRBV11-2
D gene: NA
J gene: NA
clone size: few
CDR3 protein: CASSLAGTSVRNEQFF

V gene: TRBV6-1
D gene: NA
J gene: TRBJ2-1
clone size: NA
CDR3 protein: CASSGIGGRSYNEQFF

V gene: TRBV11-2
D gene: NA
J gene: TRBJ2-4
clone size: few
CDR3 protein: CASSLGAKPGDIQYF

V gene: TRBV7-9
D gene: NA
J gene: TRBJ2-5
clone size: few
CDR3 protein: CASSSAGPETQYF

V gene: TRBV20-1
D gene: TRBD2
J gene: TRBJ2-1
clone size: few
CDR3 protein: CSARVGLAGESEQFF

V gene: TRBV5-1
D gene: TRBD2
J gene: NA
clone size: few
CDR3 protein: CASSALAGGNEQFF

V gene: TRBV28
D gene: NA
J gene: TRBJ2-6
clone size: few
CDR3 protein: CASSDTSGANVLTF

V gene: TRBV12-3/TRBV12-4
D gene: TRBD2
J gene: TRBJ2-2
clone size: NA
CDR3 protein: CASSRTSANTGELFF

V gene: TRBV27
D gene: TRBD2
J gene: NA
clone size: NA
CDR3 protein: CASSLSGGASEQFF

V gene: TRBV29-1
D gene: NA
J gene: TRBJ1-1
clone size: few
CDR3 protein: CSAHPNTEAFF

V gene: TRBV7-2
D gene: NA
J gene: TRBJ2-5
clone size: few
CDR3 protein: CASSLDLWEFF

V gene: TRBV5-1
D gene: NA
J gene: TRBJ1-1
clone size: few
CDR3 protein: CASSPTGRTGAFF

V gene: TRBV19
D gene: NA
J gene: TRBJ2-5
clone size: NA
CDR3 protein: CASSMRAQETQYF

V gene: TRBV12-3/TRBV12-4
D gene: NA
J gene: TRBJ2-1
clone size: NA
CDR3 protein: CASTSGAGGLSPSYNEQFF

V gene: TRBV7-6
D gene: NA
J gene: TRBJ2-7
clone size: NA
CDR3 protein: CASSLARGHTYEQYF

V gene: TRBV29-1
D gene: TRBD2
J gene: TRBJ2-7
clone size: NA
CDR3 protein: CSVVEVLAVGVYEQYF

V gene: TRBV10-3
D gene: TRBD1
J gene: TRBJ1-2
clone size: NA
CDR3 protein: CAISESPGGGYGYTF

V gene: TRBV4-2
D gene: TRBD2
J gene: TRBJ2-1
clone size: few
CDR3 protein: CASSLAGGPADEQFF

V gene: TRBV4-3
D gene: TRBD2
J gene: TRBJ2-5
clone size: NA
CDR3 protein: CASSQVLAGNQETQYF

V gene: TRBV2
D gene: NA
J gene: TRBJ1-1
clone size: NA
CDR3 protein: CASSDREQGRGEAFF

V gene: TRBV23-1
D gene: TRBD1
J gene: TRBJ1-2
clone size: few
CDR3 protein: CASSRPTGEYGYTF

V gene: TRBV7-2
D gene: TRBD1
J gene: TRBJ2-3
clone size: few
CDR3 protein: CASSVGQPDTQYF

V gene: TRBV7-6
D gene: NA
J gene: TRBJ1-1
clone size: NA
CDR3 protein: CALGDPNTEAFF

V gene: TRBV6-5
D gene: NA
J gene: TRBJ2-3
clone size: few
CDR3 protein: CASSYGRDGGGDTQYF

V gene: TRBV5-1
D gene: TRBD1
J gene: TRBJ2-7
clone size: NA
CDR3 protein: CASSPWTGPGEQYF

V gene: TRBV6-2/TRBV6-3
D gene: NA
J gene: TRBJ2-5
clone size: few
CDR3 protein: CASTGTVETQYF

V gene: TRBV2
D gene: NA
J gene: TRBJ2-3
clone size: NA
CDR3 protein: CASSERRFPVVSTDTQYF

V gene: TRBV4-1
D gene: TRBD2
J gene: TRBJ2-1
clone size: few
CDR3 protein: CASSTIAGGGYNEQFF

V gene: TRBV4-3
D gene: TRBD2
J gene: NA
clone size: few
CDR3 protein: CASSPGLSGGFEQFF

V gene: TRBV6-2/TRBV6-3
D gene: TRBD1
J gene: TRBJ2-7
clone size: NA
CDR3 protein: CASSTGGVKTYEQYF

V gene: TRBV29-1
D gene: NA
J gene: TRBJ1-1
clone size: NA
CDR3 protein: CSVVTGWNTEAFF

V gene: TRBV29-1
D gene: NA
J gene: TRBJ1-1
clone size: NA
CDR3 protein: CSVVRENTEAFF

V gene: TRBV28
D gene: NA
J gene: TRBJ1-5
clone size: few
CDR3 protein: CASSPIRGSNQPQHF

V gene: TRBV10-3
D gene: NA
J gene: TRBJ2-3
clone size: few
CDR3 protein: CAISESQRGQIDTQYF

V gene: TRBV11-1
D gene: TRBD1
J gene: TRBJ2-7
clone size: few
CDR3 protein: CAGSPWGGSGQGINPYEQYF

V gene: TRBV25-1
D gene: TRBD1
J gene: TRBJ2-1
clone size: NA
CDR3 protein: CASSPIGTGRNEQFF

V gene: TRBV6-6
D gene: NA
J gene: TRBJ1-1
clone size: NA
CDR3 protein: CASSDRGGNTEAFF

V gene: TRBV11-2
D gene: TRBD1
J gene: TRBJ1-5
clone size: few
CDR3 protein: CASSPGDSSNQPQHF

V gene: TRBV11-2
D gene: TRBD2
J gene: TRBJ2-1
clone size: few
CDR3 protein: CASSLLTSGPYNEQFF

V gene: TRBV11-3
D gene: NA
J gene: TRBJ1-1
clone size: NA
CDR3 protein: CASSLILGGEAFF

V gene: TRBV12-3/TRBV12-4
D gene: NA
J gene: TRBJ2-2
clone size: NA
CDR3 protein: CASSPSPGANTGELFF

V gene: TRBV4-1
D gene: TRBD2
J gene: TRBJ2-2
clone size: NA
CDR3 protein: CASSLALAGVRTGELFF

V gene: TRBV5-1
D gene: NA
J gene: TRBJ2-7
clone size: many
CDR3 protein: CASSRDIYYEQYF